One sample yielded the 22 T cell receptor beta chains listed below, sequenced in a study of regulatory T cells in long-lasting Graves disease. Arm-PCR of CDR3 regions with iRepertoire HTBI primers generated TCR beta libraries. Via MiXCR, TCRdb re-called the multiplex PCR reads, giving one row per CDR3 protein. The sample holds roughly 220,000 distinct CDR3 sequences, around 19% seen once. As to time point: newly diagnosed GD, antithyroid drugs for less than 3 months. The TCR library was prepared using RNA isolated from PBMCs. This sample comprised peripheral blood mononuclear cells (PBMCs), obtained at new diagnosis, from a patient treated with antithyroid drugs. Receptor source: a female donor with Graves disease.

This clonotype turned up a few times. CDR3 residues: CSARGLEGTNEKLFF. In DNA form, the CDR3 reads TGCAGTGCTAGAGGGCTCGAGGGGACTAATGAAAAACTGTTTTTT. This rearrangement joins TRBV20-1 to TRBJ1-4, with D possibly being TRBD1 (5 bases). The CDR3 runs to 15 residues. Germline values: CDR1 DFQATT, CDR2 SNEGSKA (reference sequence). Trimming stripped 1 base from V and 2 bases from J, with 11 bases between.

At least ten counts were recorded for this clonotype. The chain couples TRBV9 to TRBJ2-6; 7 bases are a match to TRBD2. V dropped 4 bases and J dropped 7; count of bases not matched to a gene: 5. Germline loops: CDR1 SGDLS, CDR2 YYNGEE. CDR3 length: 14 residues. CDR3 sequence (DNA): TGTGCCAGCAGCTTGGGGGAGGGAGCCAACGTCCTGACTTTC. Protein: CASSLGEGANVLTF.

This clonotype was seen repeatedly, ten times or more. J is TRBJ2-7 and V is TRBV10-2; 13 bases agree with TRBD2. CDR3 length: 15 residues. In germline, CDR1 is WSHSY, CDR2 SAAADI. V shed 6 bases and J 2 bases; nucleotides not matched to a gene: 4. Here the CDR3 DNA reads TGCGCCAGCAGCCCCGGACTAGCGGGAGCCTACGAGCAGTACTTC. Protein sequence: CASSPGLAGAYEQYF.

At least ten counts were recorded for this clonotype. CDR3 residues: CASRVPTQGTQYF. For the CDR3, the DNA is TGTGCCAGCCGCGTCCCGACCCAGGGTACGCAGTATTTT. The chain combines TRBV7-2 with TRBJ2-3, with TRBD1 as a possible D gene (5 bases). The V end lost 8 bases, the J end lost 8 bases, and 17 bases lay between the germline ends. This CDR3 has 13 residues. Germline assignment: CDR1 SGHTA and CDR2 FQGNSA.

V is TRBV12-5 and J is TRBJ2-2; D remains unclear. Germline CDR1 LGHNT, CDR2 FRNRAP. The V gene lost 2 bases and the J gene lost 0 bases, with 19 bases spanning the gap. There are 19 residues in the CDR3. DNA for the CDR3: TGTGCTAGTGGTTTGAGAGGCGGAATAGCCCATACGAACACCGGGGAGCTGTTTTTT. Translated: CASGLRGGIAHTNTGELFF.

This clonotype was found many times. At one end the junction does not follow the germline gene, possibly because of a read error. J is TRBJ2-5 and V is TRBV6-2 or TRBV6-3, with unresolved D. Germline assignment: CDR1 MNHEY and CDR2 SVGEGT. This CDR3 is 11 amino acids long. Here the CDR3 DNA reads TGTGCCAGCAGCCGAACCGGACCCCTCCAGTTC. Translated, it gives CASSRTGPLQF.

In its sample, this clonotype was seen many times. The chain is built from TRBV24-1 and TRBJ1-1; D is ambiguous. CDR3 size: 16 residues. The germline V gene has CDR1 KGHDR and CDR2 SFDVKD. Trimming stripped 9 bases from V and 5 bases from J, with 24 bases between. The CDR3 sequence: CATETRTVDRRTEAFF. The CDR3 DNA reads as TGTGCCACCGAAACCAGGACGGTCGACCGTAGGACTGAAGCTTTCTTT.

This clonotype was seen at least ten times. This chain links TRBV6-1 with TRBJ2-1, with 9 bases that match TRBD2. CDR1 and CDR2 (germline): MNHNS, SASEGT. CDR3 length equals 13 residues. Germline trimming cut 6 bases from V and 8 bases from J; bases unmatched to any gene: 5. CDR3 sequence (DNA): TGTGCCAGCAGCAAGGGACTAGCCCATGAGCAGTTCTTC. Translation gives CASSKGLAHEQFF.

The chain joins TRBV24-1 to TRBJ1-5, with TRBD1 as a possible D gene (5 bases). The germline V gene encodes CDR1 KGHDR and CDR2 SFDVKD. V was clipped by 5 bases and J by 5 bases, with 6 bases between them. The CDR3 runs to 12 residues. In DNA form, the CDR3 reads TGTGCCACCAGTGGGGGGGATCAGCCCCAGCATTTT. It encodes CATSGGDQPQHF.

This clonotype has only a few counts. The J gene is TRBJ2-5, the V gene TRBV7-3, with 10 bases fitting TRBD2. In germline, CDR1 is SGHTA, CDR2 FQGTGA. The CDR3 sequence is 15 residues long. V was clipped by 1 base and J by 5 bases; unmatched bases: 4. The CDR3: CASSLISGRSETQYF. The CDR3 DNA is TGTGCCAGCAGCTTAATTAGCGGGAGGAGTGAGACCCAGTACTTC.

The table lists this clonotype with a count of one. This sequence joins TRBV7-9 and TRBJ2-7, with TRBD1 matching 12 bases. This CDR3 has 14 residues. J gave up 6 bases and V 5 bases, and 5 bases lay outside the gene matches. Germline lookup yields CDR1 SEHNR and CDR2 FQNEAQ (reference sequence). The CDR3 loop reads CASSAGTGGGEQYF. CDR3 DNA sequence: TGTGCCAGCAGCGCCGGGACAGGGGGCGGCGAGCAGTACTTC.

This clonotype was recorded at least ten times. This chain uses TRBV11-2 with TRBJ1-1; 9 bases map to TRBD1. J gave up 5 bases and V 5 bases, and 6 bases lay outside the gene matches. CDR1 is SGHAT and CDR2 is FQNNGV in the germline V gene. The CDR3 sequence is 14 residues long. The CDR3, as DNA: TGTGCCAGCAGCAGGACAGGGGCAGGAACTGAAGCTTTCTTT. Translating gives CASSRTGAGTEAFF.

This clonotype was counted at least ten times. This rearrangement joins TRBV12-3 or TRBV12-4 to TRBJ1-2; no clear D. There are 14 residues in the CDR3. Trimming left V 6 bases short and J 3 bases short, with 14 bases between. This chain's CDR3 is CASSSPPMDYGYTF. CDR3 sequence (DNA): TGTGCCAGCAGCAGCCCCCCTATGGACTATGGCTACACCTTC.

This clonotype was recorded many times. The rearrangement uses TRBV7-2 and TRBJ2-5, with unresolved D. The CDR3 runs 13 residues. Between the trimmed V and J ends, which lost 7 bases and 2 bases, there was a span of 11 bases. Per germline, CDR1 SGHTA and CDR2 FQGNSA. The CDR3 DNA reads as TGTGCCAGCACCCACGGGCAACAAGAGACCCAGTACTTC. This gives the protein CASTHGQQETQYF.

At least ten counts were recorded for this clonotype. The V call is TRBV10-1, the J call TRBJ2-5; 12 bases agree with TRBD1. The CDR3 covers 14 residues. The V segment lost 0 bases and the J segment 8 bases; nucleotides outside the gene matches: 1. Germline assignment: CDR1 WNHNN and CDR2 SYGVQD (reference sequence). The CDR3 bases are TGCGCCAGCAGTGAGTCGGGACAGGGGGCCACCCAGTACTTC. Translating it yields CASSESGQGATQYF.

This clonotype appeared a few times. The chain recombines TRBV7-8 with TRBJ1-4; perhaps TRBD1 as D (5 bases). Germline V gene lookup returns CDR1 SGHVS and CDR2 FQNEAQ. There are 15 residues in the CDR3. Trimming removed 3 bases from V and 4 bases from J, with 12 bases in between. Here the CDR3 DNA reads TGTGCCAGCAGCTTCGGGACCGTCGATAATGAAAAACTGTTTTTT. Protein product: CASSFGTVDNEKLFF.

This clonotype was seen at least ten times. The chain couples TRBV20-1 to TRBJ2-5; 10 bases match TRBD2. Germline V gene sequence: CDR1 DFQATT, CDR2 SNEGSKA (reference sequence). With V trimmed by 6 bases and J by 0 bases, 10 bases remained unmatched. The CDR3 contains 16 residues. The CDR3, as DNA: TGCAGTGCAGAGCGCTCAGCGGGAGGGGACCAAGAGACCCAGTACTTC. Translated: CSAERSAGGDQETQYF.

This clonotype was observed at least ten times. J is TRBJ2-7 and V is TRBV7-2; D is possibly TRBD2 (6 bases). V gave up 4 bases and J gave up 1 base, with 17 bases separating them. Germline assignment: CDR1 SGHTA and CDR2 FQGNSA. The CDR3 runs to 16 residues. The CDR3 reads CASSYDSGGSSYEQYF. CDR3 sequence (DNA): TGTGCCAGCAGCTATGATAGCGGAGGATCTTCCTACGAGCAGTACTTC.

This clonotype was observed at least ten times. The chain carries TRBV27 and TRBJ1-1; D possibly corresponds to TRBD1 (5 bases). This CDR3 spans 15 amino acids. V shed 2 bases and J shed 1 base, with 11 bases lying between them. Per the germline V gene, CDR1 is MNHEY and CDR2 is SMNVEV (reference sequence). CDR3 protein: CASSLPPGGNTEAFF. The CDR3 DNA reads TGTGCCAGCAGTTTACCACCCGGGGGGAACACTGAAGCTTTCTTT.

At least ten counts were recorded for this clonotype. The chain joins TRBV6-2 or TRBV6-3 to TRBJ2-1; possible D gene TRBD2, 5 bases. Per the germline V gene, CDR1 is MNHEY and CDR2 is SVGEGT. Trimming shortened V by 9 bases and J by 6 bases, and 21 bases separated the two germline ends. This CDR3 has 15 amino acids. CDR3 region: CARGLGKRKSNEQFF. Written as DNA, the CDR3 is TGTGCCAGGGGCCTAGGGAAGCGGAAATCCAATGAGCAGTTCTTC.

The rearrangement links TRBV11-2 to TRBJ1-2, with a tentative D call TRBD1 (6 bases). Trimming took off 3 bases at V and 0 bases at J, with 14 bases between the two ends. The CDR3 is 16 residues long. Looked up from germline, CDR1 is SGHAT and CDR2 is FQNNGV. The CDR3 region has the DNA TGTGCCAGCAGCTTCTCCGACAGGAGCTCTAACTATGGCTACACCTTC. This gives the protein CASSFSDRSSNYGYTF.

This clonotype occurred many times. V usage is TRBV6-5 and J usage is TRBJ1-1; D gene uncertain. Trimming pared 4 bases from V and 0 bases from J, leaving 9 bases between. The CDR3 loop spans 14 amino acids. CDR1 MNHEY and CDR2 SVGAGI come from the germline V gene. Written as DNA, the CDR3 is TGTGCCAGCAGTTCGCGCAGAATGAACACTGAAGCTTTCTTT. Its translation is CASSSRRMNTEAFF.